This entry features one T cell receptor beta chain sequence. This entry is derived from a study of T-cell memory formation after mild COVID-19. In germline, CDR1 is SGHTA, CDR2 FQGNSA. V lost 1 base and J lost 6; bases outside the gene matches: 5. This CDR3 is built from 14 residues. TCRdb re-analysed the 5' RACE reads in MiXCR, keeping a single row per CDR3 protein. The sample lists about 340,000 distinct CDR3 sequences; about 15% were seen once. This sequence joins TRBV7-2 and TRBJ2-7, with TRBD1 matching 8 bases. The sequence came from a man younger than 35 who had mild COVID-19 (a few samples of this study predate the infection). Cell type and time point are not known. The sample comprised PBMCs or a T cell subset sorted from them (not recorded which). The CDR3 sequence: CASSLVGQGSEQYF. CDR3 DNA: TGTGCCAGCAGCTTAGTTGGACAGGGAAGCGAGCAGTACTTC.